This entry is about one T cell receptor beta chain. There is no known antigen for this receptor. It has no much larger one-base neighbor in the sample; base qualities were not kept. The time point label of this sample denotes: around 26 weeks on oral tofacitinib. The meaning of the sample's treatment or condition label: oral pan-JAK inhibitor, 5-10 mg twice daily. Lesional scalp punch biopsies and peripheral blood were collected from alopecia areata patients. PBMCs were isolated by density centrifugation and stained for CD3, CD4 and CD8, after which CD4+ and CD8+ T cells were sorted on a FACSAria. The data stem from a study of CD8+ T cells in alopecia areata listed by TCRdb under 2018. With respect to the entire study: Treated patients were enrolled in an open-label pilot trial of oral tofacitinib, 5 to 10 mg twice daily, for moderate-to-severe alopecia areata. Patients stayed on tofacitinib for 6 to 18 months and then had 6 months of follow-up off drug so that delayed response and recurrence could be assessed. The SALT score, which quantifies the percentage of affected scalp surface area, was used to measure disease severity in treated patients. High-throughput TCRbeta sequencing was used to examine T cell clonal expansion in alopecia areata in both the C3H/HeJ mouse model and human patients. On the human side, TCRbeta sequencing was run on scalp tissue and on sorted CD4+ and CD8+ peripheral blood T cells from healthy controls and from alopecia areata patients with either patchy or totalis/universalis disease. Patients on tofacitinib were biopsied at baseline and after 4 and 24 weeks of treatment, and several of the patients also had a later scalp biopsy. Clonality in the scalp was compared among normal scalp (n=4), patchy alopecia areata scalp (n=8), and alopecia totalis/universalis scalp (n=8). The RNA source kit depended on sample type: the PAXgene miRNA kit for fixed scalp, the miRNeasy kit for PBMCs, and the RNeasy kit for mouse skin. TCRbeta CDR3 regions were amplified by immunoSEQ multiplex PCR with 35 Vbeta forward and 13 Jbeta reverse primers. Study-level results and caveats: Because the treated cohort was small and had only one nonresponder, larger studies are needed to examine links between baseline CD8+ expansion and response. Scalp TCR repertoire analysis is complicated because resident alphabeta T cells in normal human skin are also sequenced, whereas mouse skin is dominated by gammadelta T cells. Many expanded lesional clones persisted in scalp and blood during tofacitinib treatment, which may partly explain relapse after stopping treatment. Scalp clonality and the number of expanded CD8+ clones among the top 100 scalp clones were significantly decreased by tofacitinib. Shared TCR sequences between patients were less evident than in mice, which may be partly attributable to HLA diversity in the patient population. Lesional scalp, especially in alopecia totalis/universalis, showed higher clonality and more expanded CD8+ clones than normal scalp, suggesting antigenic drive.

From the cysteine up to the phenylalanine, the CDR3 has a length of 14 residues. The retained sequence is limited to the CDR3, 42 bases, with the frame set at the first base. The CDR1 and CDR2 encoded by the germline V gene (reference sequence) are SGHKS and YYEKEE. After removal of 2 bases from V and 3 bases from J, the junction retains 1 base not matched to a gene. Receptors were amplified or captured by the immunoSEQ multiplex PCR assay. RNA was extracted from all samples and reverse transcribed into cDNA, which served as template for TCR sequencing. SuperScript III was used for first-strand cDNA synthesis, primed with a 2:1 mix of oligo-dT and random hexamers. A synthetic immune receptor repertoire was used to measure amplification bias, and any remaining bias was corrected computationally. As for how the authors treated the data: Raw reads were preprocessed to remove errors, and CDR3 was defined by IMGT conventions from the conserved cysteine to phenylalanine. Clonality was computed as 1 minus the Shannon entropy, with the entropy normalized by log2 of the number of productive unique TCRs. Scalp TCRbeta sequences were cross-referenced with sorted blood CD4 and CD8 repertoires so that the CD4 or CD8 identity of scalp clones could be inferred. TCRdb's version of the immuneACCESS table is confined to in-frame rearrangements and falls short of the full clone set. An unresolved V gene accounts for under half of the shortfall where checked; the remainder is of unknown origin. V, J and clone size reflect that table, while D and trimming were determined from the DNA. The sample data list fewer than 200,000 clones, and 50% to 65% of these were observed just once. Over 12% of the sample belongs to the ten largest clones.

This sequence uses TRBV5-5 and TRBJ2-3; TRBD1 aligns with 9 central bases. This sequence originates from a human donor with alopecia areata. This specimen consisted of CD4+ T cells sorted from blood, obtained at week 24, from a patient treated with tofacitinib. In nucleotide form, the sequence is TGTGCCAGCAGCTTAGGGACAGGGACAGATACGCAGTATTTT. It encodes CASSLGTGTDTQYF.